One sample yielded the 15 T cell receptor beta chains listed below, sequenced in a study of T cells after posttransplantation cyclophosphamide (TCRdb year 2016). Libraries were constructed by the immunoSEQ multiplex PCR assay. TCRdb holds this immuneACCESS table with in-frame rearrangements only. Some clones are missing; in checked studies, unresolved V genes explain under half, and the rest has no known cause. With 32,000 or so clones recorded, this sample contains no clone counted only once. The top ten hold 2.7% of the sample. Sequencing was carried out using PBMCs. The receptors were gathered from an older woman in good health, CMV-negative, and a related stem cell transplant donor.

This clone appeared many times. CDR3 region: CASSSLHSPLHF. The CDR3 DNA reads as TGTGCCAGCAGTTCTCTCCATTCACCCCTCCACTTT. The chain carries TRBV6-5 and TRBJ1-6; no clear D gene. The V gene's germline CDR1 is MNHEY and CDR2 SVGAGI. The V end was cut by 4 bases, the J end by 8 bases, with 6 bases between. This CDR3 spans 12 amino acids.

This clone appeared many times. The V gene is TRBV6-5, the J gene TRBJ1-4, with TRBD1 as a possible D gene (6 bases). Germline CDR1 and CDR2: MNHEY and SVGAGI. The CDR3 runs 15 residues. V gave up 6 bases and J gave up 0 bases, with 11 bases separating them. Here the CDR3 DNA reads TGTGCCAGCAGGGACAGTAAAGCAACTAATGAAAAACTGTTTTTT. Protein sequence: CASRDSKATNEKLFF.

The V gene is TRBV7-2, the J gene TRBJ1-5; D possibly corresponds to TRBD1 (6 bases). V lost 5 bases and J 2 bases, leaving 7 bases between the germline ends. The CDR3 totals 13 residues. Germline CDR1 SGHTA, CDR2 FQGNSA. The CDR3 coding sequence is TGTGCCAGCAGCAAGGGGGGCAATCAGCCCCAGCATTTT. Residues: CASSKGGNQPQHF.

This chain uses TRBV4-1 with TRBJ2-3, with D tentatively TRBD1 (6 bases). The CDR3 loop spans 14 amino acids. The germline gives CDR1 MGHRA, CDR2 YSYEKL. Trimming took 1 base from V and 3 from J, leaving 8 bases between them. The CDR3 DNA sequence: TGCGCCAGCAGCCAAGCTACAGGGACAGATACGCAGTATTTT. The encoded protein is CASSQATGTDTQYF.

Ten or more counts support this clone. This chain connects TRBV4-1 to TRBJ2-3; TRBD2 matches 8 bases. The germline V gene encodes CDR1 MGHRA and CDR2 YSYEKL. The CDR3 sequence is 15 residues long. V was clipped by 2 bases and J by 3 bases; unmatched bases: 4. The CDR3 DNA follows: TGCGCCAGCAGCCAACAACTAGCGGCGACAGATACGCAGTATTTT. Residues: CASSQQLAATDTQYF.

This clone appeared many times. J is TRBJ2-3 and V is TRBV19, with 9 nucleotides matching TRBD1. With 6 bases clipped from V and 1 base from J, the junction kept 5 bases outside the gene matches. Germline-derived CDR1 and CDR2 are LNHDA and SQIVND (reference sequence). The CDR3 is 15 amino acids. The CDR3 spells CASRGQGIGTDTQYF. The CDR3 coding sequence is TGTGCCAGTAGGGGACAGGGAATTGGCACAGATACGCAGTATTTT.

This clone was detected ten times or more. V is TRBV28 and J is TRBJ1-2; tentatively, D is TRBD1 (6 bases). Germline V gives CDR1 MDHEN, CDR2 SYDVKM. The CDR3 has 17 residues. Trimming pared 3 bases from V and 2 bases from J, leaving 19 bases between. DNA of the CDR3: TGTGCCAGCAGTTTCACGCAGGGGAGGGCGCGGAACTATGGCTACACCTTC. Its protein is CASSFTQGRARNYGYTF.

This clone was picked up many times. This sequence joins TRBV30 and TRBJ1-1; D gene unclear. The CDR3 extends over 13 amino acids. Trimming cost V 2 bases and J 5 bases, with 12 bases left between them. Germline V gene sequence: CDR1 GTSNPN, CDR2 SVGIG (reference sequence). The CDR3 loop is CAWSMTKGTEAFF. The CDR3 DNA follows: TGTGCCTGGAGTATGACGAAAGGGACTGAAGCTTTCTTT.

This clone was counted at least ten times. This chain uses TRBV19 with TRBJ1-1; 8 positions match TRBD1. Germline trimming cut 6 bases from V and 1 base from J; bases unmatched to any gene: 4. Germline CDR1 is LNHDA and CDR2 is SQIVND (reference sequence). This CDR3 comprises 14 residues. CDR3 DNA sequence: TGTGCCAGTAGGGAGGACAGGGCGAACACTGAAGCTTTCTTT. It translates to CASREDRANTEAFF.

This clone counts as medium-sized. The chain employs TRBV6-4 and TRBJ2-1, with a tentative D call TRBD2 (7 bases). Trimming shortened V by 0 bases and J by 6 bases, and 9 bases separated the two germline ends. This CDR3 comprises 14 residues. Germline V lookup: CDR1 MRHNA, CDR2 SNTAGT. DNA of the CDR3: TGTGCCAGCAGTGACTCAGGGGGGGCCAATGAGCAGTTCTTC. This codes for CASSDSGGANEQFF.

This clone occurred many times. The chain links TRBV28 to TRBJ1-1; D gene ambiguous. Germline loops: CDR1 MDHEN, CDR2 SYDVKM. This CDR3 has 14 amino acids. Trimming removed 4 bases from V and 4 bases from J, with 13 bases in between. In nucleotides, the CDR3 is TGTGCCAGCAGTTCATTCAGGAGCTTCACTGAAGCTTTCTTT. This translates into CASSSFRSFTEAFF.

The chain combines TRBV28 with TRBJ2-5; D is unresolved. Germline loops: CDR1 MDHEN, CDR2 SYDVKM. This CDR3 has 12 residues. Trimming left V 3 bases short and J 7 bases short, with 9 bases between. The CDR3 protein is CASSFSPGTQYF. The CDR3 nucleotides read TGTGCCAGCAGTTTCTCACCCGGGACCCAGTACTTC.

This clone was observed at least ten times. CDR3 sequence reads: CASSLGEGVSNQPQHF. DNA of the CDR3: TGTGCCAGCTCCCTCGGGGAGGGAGTTAGCAATCAGCCCCAGCATTTT. This chain links TRBV18 with TRBJ1-5; no clear D. This CDR3 has 16 amino acids. Trimming stripped 6 bases from V and 0 bases from J, with 15 bases between. Germline CDR1 and CDR2: KGHSH and LQKENI.

In its sample, this clone was seen many times. This rearrangement joins TRBV12-3 or TRBV12-4 to TRBJ2-1, with 12 nucleotides matching TRBD2. V was clipped by 6 bases and J by 8 bases; unmatched bases: 2. This CDR3 contains 13 residues. This CDR3 is CASRTSGGYEQFF. The CDR3, as DNA: TGTGCCAGCAGGACTAGCGGGGGATATGAGCAGTTCTTC.

This clone came up many times. The chain carries TRBV5-6 and TRBJ1-2; no clear D gene. V lost 0 bases and J 6 bases, leaving 6 bases between the germline ends. CDR3 length: 12 residues. Germline values: CDR1 SGHDT, CDR2 YYEEEE. CDR3 in amino acids: CASSLGADGYTF. The DNA for the CDR3 is TGTGCCAGCAGCTTGGGAGCGGATGGCTACACCTTC.